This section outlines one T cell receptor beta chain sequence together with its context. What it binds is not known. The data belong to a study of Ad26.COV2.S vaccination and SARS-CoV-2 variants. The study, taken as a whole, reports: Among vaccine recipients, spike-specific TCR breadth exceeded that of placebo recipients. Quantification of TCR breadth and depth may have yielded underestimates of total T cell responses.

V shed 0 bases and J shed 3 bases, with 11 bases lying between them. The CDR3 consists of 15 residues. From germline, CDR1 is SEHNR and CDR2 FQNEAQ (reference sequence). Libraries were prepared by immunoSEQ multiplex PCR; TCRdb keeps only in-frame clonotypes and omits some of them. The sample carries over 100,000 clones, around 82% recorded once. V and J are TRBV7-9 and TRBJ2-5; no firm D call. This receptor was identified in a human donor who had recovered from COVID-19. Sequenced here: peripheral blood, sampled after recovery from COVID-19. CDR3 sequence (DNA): TGTGCCAGCAGCTTAGCTGTCCTCCCGGAAGAGACCCAGTACTTC. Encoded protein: CASSLAVLPEETQYF.